Below, one TCR beta chain is given with its context. V lost 0 bases and J 1 base, leaving 10 bases between the germline ends. CDR1 SGHRS and CDR2 YFSETQ come from the germline V gene. This CDR3 spans 15 amino acids. This entry belongs to a study of T cells after yellow fever vaccination. TCRdb used MiXCR to reprocess the 5' RACE reads, holding one entry per CDR3 protein. The sample lists 350,000 to 550,000 distinct CDR3 sequences; 18% were seen once. The material sequenced was PBMCs, taken before the yellow fever booster vaccination. The receptor's source is a man aged 18 to 30 who received the YFV17D yellow fever vaccine. This chain joins TRBV5-1 and TRBJ2-5; D is perhaps TRBD1 (5 bases). The chain's CDR3 is CASSLVDIGQETQYF. Written as DNA, the CDR3 is TGCGCCAGCAGCTTGGTGGACATAGGCCAAGAGACCCAGTACTTC.